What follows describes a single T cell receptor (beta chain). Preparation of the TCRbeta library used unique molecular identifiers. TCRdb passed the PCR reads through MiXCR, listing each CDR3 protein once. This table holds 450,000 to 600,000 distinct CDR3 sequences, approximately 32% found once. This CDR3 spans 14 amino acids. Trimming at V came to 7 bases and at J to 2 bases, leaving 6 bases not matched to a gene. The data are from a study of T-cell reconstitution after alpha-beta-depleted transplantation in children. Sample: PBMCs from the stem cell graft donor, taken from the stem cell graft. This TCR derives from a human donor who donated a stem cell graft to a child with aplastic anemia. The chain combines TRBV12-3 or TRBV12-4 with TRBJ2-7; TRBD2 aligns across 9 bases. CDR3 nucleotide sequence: TGTGCCAGCACCCTTAGCGGGAGTCCCTACGAGCAGTACTTC. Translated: CASTLSGSPYEQYF.